The source of this T cell receptor beta chain is a study of cytomegalovirus exposure and HLA in healthy donors. An approximately 130-subject validation cohort, separate from the roughly 700-subject first cohort, supplied the donors. Assay: immunoSEQ multiplex PCR; the TCRdb copy retains only in-frame clones and omits some. This sample has about 95,000 clones, with roughly 85% found just once. The CDR3 consists of 11 residues. The V gene's germline CDR1 is SNHLY and CDR2 FYNNEI. Trimming removed 8 bases from V and 8 bases from J, with 10 bases in between. The sequence was obtained from a young man in good health and CMV-seropositive. The chain carries TRBV2 and TRBJ2-1; D possibly corresponds to TRBD2 (6 bases). The specimen sequenced was PBMCs. CDR3 protein: CASHREHEQFF. CDR3 in DNA: TGTGCCAGCCACCGGGAGCATGAGCAGTTCTTC.